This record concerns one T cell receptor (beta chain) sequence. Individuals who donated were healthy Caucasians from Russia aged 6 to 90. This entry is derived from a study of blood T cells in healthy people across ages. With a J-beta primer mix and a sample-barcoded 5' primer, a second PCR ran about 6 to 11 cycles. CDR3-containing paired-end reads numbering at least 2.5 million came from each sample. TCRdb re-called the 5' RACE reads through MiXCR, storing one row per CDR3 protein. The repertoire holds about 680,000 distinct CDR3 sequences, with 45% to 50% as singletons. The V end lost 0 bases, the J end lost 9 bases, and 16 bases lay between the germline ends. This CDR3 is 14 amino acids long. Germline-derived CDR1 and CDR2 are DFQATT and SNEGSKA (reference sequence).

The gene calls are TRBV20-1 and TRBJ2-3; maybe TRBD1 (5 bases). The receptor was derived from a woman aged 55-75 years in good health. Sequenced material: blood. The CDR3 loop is CSARDKGSESTQYF. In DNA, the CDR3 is TGCAGTGCTAGAGACAAGGGGTCGGAATCGACGCAGTATTTT.